A selection of T cell receptor beta chains follows, all from one sample in a study of beta chain features in type 1 diabetes. The method was immunoSEQ multiplex PCR; TCRdb's version includes in-frame clones alone and lacks a portion of them. The repertoire has under 550,000 clones, over 9.5% of them found once; the top ten carry 0.046%. Sequenced: naive CD4+ T cells from blood. Every receptor here comes from a woman aged 18-35 years in good health. Each CDR3 is given with its conserved first and last residue. A D gene is named only where the DNA matches it firmly. Clone size is not always given. Where it is, it says once, few, many or a class for expanded clones.

-,TRBJ1-1,-,TRBV7-2,13,TGTGCCAGCAGCTTAGACCCGCCCCTAGAAGCTTTCTTT,CASSLDPPLEAFF
-,TRBJ1-1,-,TRBV2,11,TGTGCCAGCAGCCCTCACACTGAAGCTTTCTTT,CASSPHTEAFF
-,TRBJ2-1,-,TRBV2,12,TGTGCCAGCAGTGTAGGGCAGACCGAGCAGTTCTTC,CASSVGQTEQFF
-,TRBJ2-1,few,TRBV7-2,11,TGTGCCAGCAGCGCAACAGGGCCGCGATTCTTC,CASSATGPRFF
TRBD1,TRBJ2-5,few,TRBV7-2,15,TGTGCCAGCACCACGCAACAGGGGCTGAGGGAGACCCAGTACTTC,CASTTQQGLRETQYF
-,TRBJ1-2,few,TRBV27,12,TGTGCCAGCAGTGGACAGACATTTGGCTACACCTTC,CASSGQTFGYTF
-,TRBJ1-4,-,TRBV4-3,15,TGCGCCAGCAGCCAAGATCGGCAGGCCAGTGAAAAACTGTTTTTT,CASSQDRQASEKLFF
-,TRBJ1-1,few,TRBV29-1,11,TGCAGCGTTGAAGGTGGGCCTGAAGCTTTCTTT,CSVEGGPEAFF
-,TRBJ2-5,-,TRBV9,15,TGTGCCAGCAGCGAGGGGTTGACAGTTCAAGAGACCCAGTACTTC,CASSEGLTVQETQYF
-,TRBJ2-5,few,TRBV18,13,TGTGCCAGCTCACCATGGCTTGGGGAGACCCAGTACTTC,CASSPWLGETQYF
-,TRBJ2-3,-,TRBV30,17,TGTGCCTGGAGTGAGGGGTGGATGCAGTCTAGCACAGATACGCAGTATTTT,CAWSEGWMQSSTDTQYF
-,TRBJ2-1,-,TRBV7-9,15,TGTGCCAGCAGCTTATCCACGGGATACTACAATGAGCAGTTCTTC,CASSLSTGYYNEQFF
-,TRBJ1-1,-,TRBV20-1,11,TGCAGTGCTAGACGAGTCGAGTGGACTTTATTT,CSARRVEWTLF
-,TRBJ2-1,-,TRBV7-9,11,TGTGCCAGCAGCGCGGACATCCGGCAGTTCTTC,CASSADIRQFF
-,TRBJ1-1,few,TRBV6-4,13,TGTGCCAGCAGTGACTCTATAGGCTCGGAAGCTTTCTTT,CASSDSIGSEAFF
-,TRBJ2-1,-,TRBV4-1,16,TGCGCCAGCAGCTCCCCGACTAGGACCAGGGTCTCGGAGCAGTTCTTC,CASSSPTRTRVSEQFF